One sample yielded the 24 T cell receptor beta chains listed below, sequenced in a study of T cells in Graves' hyperthyroidism and ophthalmopathy. Amplification yielded TCR beta CDR3 regions, with RNA transcripts as the source. Primed by the HTBI set, a first-round RT-PCR was run on the TCR CDR3. TCRdb reprocessed the multiplex PCR reads with MiXCR, giving one entry per CDR3 protein. The data show under 300,000 distinct CDR3 sequences, with about 20% seen just once and approximately 60% held by the top ten. The source material was blood. Every receptor here comes from a man aged 25-40 years with Graves' ophthalmopathy.

The table lists this clonotype with a few counts. This chain connects TRBV28 to TRBJ2-1; weak D call: TRBD1 (6 bases). This CDR3 comprises 16 residues. V was trimmed by 6 bases and J by 0 bases, leaving 15 bases between them. CDR1 and CDR2 from the germline V gene are MDHEN and SYDVKM. Here the CDR3 reads CASSSSTGYSYNEQFF. CDR3 sequence (DNA): TGTGCCAGCAGCTCTTCGACAGGTTACTCCTACAATGAGCAGTTCTTC.

In this sample, this clonotype turned up many times. This chain uses TRBV2 with TRBJ2-5, with TRBD2 identical over 8 bases. Germline CDR1 SNHLY, CDR2 FYNNEI. The CDR3 length is 13 residues. The junction had 5 bases not matched to a gene; V was cut back by 6 bases and J by 5 bases. The CDR3 bases are TGTGCCAGCAGCGGGAGGGGTGGGGAGACCCAGTACTTC. It codes for CASSGRGGETQYF.

This clonotype was detected ten times or more. V and J are TRBV3-1 and TRBJ2-7; no clear D. With 0 bases removed from V and 0 bases from J, the gap between germline ends came to 6 bases. Per the germline V gene, CDR1 is LGHDT and CDR2 is YNNKEL (reference sequence). The CDR3 covers 14 residues. CDR3 sequence (DNA): TGTGCCAGCAGCCAAGATGAGGTCTCCTACGAGCAGTACTTC. It is translated as CASSQDEVSYEQYF.

This clonotype was seen more than once but under ten times. This chain connects TRBV7-9 to TRBJ2-7, with 12 bases identical to TRBD2. V dropped 0 bases and J dropped 0; count of bases not matched to a gene: 9. This CDR3 has 19 residues. Germline assignment: CDR1 SEHNR and CDR2 FQNEAQ (reference sequence). Written as DNA, the CDR3 is TGTGCCAGCAGCTTAGCCCCTGTGACGACTAGCGGGAGCTCCTACGAGCAGTACTTC. Amino acids: CASSLAPVTTSGSSYEQYF.

The chain links TRBV2 to TRBJ2-1, with 10 bases that match TRBD1. The trim removed 4 bases at V and 8 bases at J, leaving 14 bases unmatched. Germline values: CDR1 SNHLY, CDR2 FYNNEI. This CDR3 is 17 amino acids long. CDR3 sequence (DNA): TGTGCCAGCAGTGTGCGGCGTCGGGACAGGGGTGTTTATGAGCAGTTCTTC. It encodes CASSVRRRDRGVYEQFF.

At least ten counts were recorded for this clonotype. The V gene is TRBV20-1, the J gene TRBJ2-4; 10 bases are shared with TRBD1. The CDR3 extends over 12 amino acids. Germline trimming cut 6 bases from V and 6 bases from J; bases unmatched to any gene: 2. Germline CDR1 reads DFQATT; CDR2 reads SNEGSKA (reference sequence). CDR3 amino acids: CSARDRGNIQYF. CDR3 nucleotide sequence: TGCAGTGCAAGGGACAGGGGAAACATTCAGTACTTC.

This clonotype was seen a single time. V usage is TRBV5-4 and J usage is TRBJ1-1, with D possibly matching TRBD1 (5 bases). The CDR3 runs to 17 residues. V was clipped by 3 bases and J by 0 bases, with 18 bases between them. Per germline, CDR1 SGHNT and CDR2 YYREEE (reference sequence). The CDR3 loop reads CASSSGRGRRVNTEAFF. The CDR3 DNA follows: TGTGCCAGCAGCTCGGGTAGGGGACGCCGGGTGAACACTGAAGCTTTCTTT.

CDR3 in amino acids: CATSRVRNTGELFF. The CDR3 DNA reads TGTGCCACCTCGAGAGTTCGAAACACCGGGGAGCTGTTTTTT. The chain uses TRBV28 and TRBJ2-2; D gene uncertain. The CDR3 consists of 14 residues. Between the trimmed V and J ends, which lost 10 bases and 2 bases, there was a span of 14 bases. Germline CDR1 is MDHEN and CDR2 is SYDVKM.

This clonotype has more than one count but fewer than ten. The V gene is TRBV20-1, the J gene TRBJ2-7, with 9 bases lining up with TRBD1. Unmatched junction bases numbered 7, after V lost 1 base and J lost 3 bases. The CDR3 contains 15 residues. The germline CDR1 and CDR2 sequences are DFQATT and SNEGSKA (reference sequence). Here the CDR3 reads CSARARDRVYYEQYF. CDR3 DNA: TGCAGTGCTAGAGCCCGGGACAGGGTCTACTACGAGCAGTACTTC.

This clonotype has ten or more counts. This chain uses TRBV9 with TRBJ1-2, with D perhaps TRBD1 (5 bases). Between the trimmed V and J ends, which lost 4 bases and 4 bases, there was a span of 26 bases. Germline V CDR1 and CDR2: SGDLS, YYNGEE. This CDR3 spans 18 amino acids. DNA of the CDR3: TGTGCCAGCAGCAACAGCGATGGGGCCTTTCTAGATGGCTATGGCTACACCTTC. Translating it yields CASSNSDGAFLDGYGYTF.

This chain links TRBV10-3 with TRBJ2-6; a possible D gene is TRBD2 (6 bases). V shed 0 bases and J shed 4 bases, with 7 bases lying between them. The CDR3 loop spans 15 amino acids. CDR1 is ENHRY and CDR2 is SYGVKD in the germline V gene. CDR3 sequence: CAISESGGGANVLTF. CDR3 bases: TGTGCCATCAGTGAGTCCGGGGGAGGGGCCAACGTCCTGACTTTC.

The genes are TRBV5-1 and TRBJ2-1, with unresolved D. The germline V gene encodes CDR1 SGHRS and CDR2 YFSETQ. Trimming removed 1 base from V and 2 bases from J, with 16 bases in between. The CDR3 covers 17 residues. CDR3 coding DNA: TGCGCCAGCAGCTTGAATAATGAGTTAAACGCCTACAATGAGCAGTTCTTC. It codes for CASSLNNELNAYNEQFF.

The table lists this clonotype with a few counts. This chain uses TRBV29-1 with TRBJ1-1; D is ambiguous. Trimming left V 1 base short and J 7 bases short, with 16 bases between. Germline V gene data show CDR1 as SQVTM and CDR2 as ANQGSEA. The CDR3 runs 14 residues. The CDR3 loop reads CSVEGGPGVSEAFF. CDR3 sequence (DNA): TGCAGCGTTGAAGGAGGGCCCGGTGTAAGTGAAGCTTTCTTT.

The chain uses TRBV27 and TRBJ1-6; D remains unclear. There are 13 residues in the CDR3. CDR1 and CDR2 from the germline V gene are MNHEY and SMNVEV (reference sequence). The ends were cut back, 10 bases at V and 4 bases at J, with 11 bases in the middle. CDR3 nucleotides: TGTGCCACCACGACTGATTATAATTCACCCCTCCACTTT. Translated, it gives CATTTDYNSPLHF.

This clonotype was counted at least ten times. The chain links TRBV12-3 or TRBV12-4 to TRBJ2-7; 7 bases map to TRBD1. This CDR3 is built from 18 residues. The junction had 13 bases not matched to a gene; V was cut back by 1 base and J by 1 base. CDR3 in amino acids: CASSLDRGSTGPSYEQYF. The CDR3 bases are TGTGCCAGCAGTTTAGACAGGGGAAGTACCGGGCCGTCCTACGAGCAGTACTTC.

This clonotype was detected only a few times. The V gene is TRBV5-1, the J gene TRBJ2-6, with D possibly being TRBD2 (6 bases). This CDR3 is 19 amino acids long. The germline V gene has CDR1 SGHRS and CDR2 YFSETQ. V was cut by 2 bases and J by 0 bases, with 18 bases left in between. This CDR3 reads CASSFPGRLESSGANVLTF. CDR3 in DNA: TGCGCCAGCAGCTTCCCGGGACGACTAGAGAGCTCTGGGGCCAACGTCCTGACTTTC.

The chain has TRBV20-1 and TRBJ2-7; no firm D call. Trimming pared 7 bases from V and 4 bases from J, leaving 17 bases between. CDR3 length: 13 amino acids. Germline values: CDR1 DFQATT, CDR2 SNEGSKA (reference sequence). CDR3 bases: TGCAGTGTTTCCCACCTCCTTCGTTACGAGCAGTACTTC. Its translation: CSVSHLLRYEQYF.

This chain uses TRBV5-6 with TRBJ1-1, with D hard to call. The CDR3 runs 13 residues. The V and J ends lost 3 bases and 6 bases respectively, with 12 bases between them. Germline-derived CDR1 and CDR2 are SGHDT and YYEEEE. CDR3 in amino acids: CASSYSGVPEAFF. DNA of the CDR3: TGTGCCAGCAGCTATAGCGGAGTCCCTGAAGCTTTCTTT. Looking up the rest from reference TRBV5-6 and TRBJ1-1 gives the full variable domain: DAGVTQSPTHLIKTRGQQVTLRCSPKSGHDTVSWYQQALGQGPQFIFQYYEEEERQRGNFPDRFSGHQFPNYSSELNVNALLLGDSALYLCASSYSGVPEAFFGQGTRLTVV.

This clonotype came up many times. The CDR3 protein is CASSSGQDYEQYF. CDR3 in DNA: TGTGCCAGCTCATCTGGACAGGATTACGAGCAGTACTTC. V gene TRBV18 combines with J gene TRBJ2-7; 7 bases fit TRBD1. The CDR3 consists of 13 residues. Unmatched junction bases numbered 5, after V lost 5 bases and J lost 4 bases. Germline-derived CDR1 and CDR2 are KGHSH and LQKENI.

The V call is TRBV7-6, the J call TRBJ2-1; TRBD2 agrees at 11 bases. The ends lost 5 bases at V and 1 base at J; junction bases unmatched: 10. Germline V gives CDR1 SGHVS, CDR2 FNYEAQ. The CDR3 runs 18 residues. CDR3 amino acids: CASSTRGTSGRSYNEQFF. CDR3 bases: TGTGCCAGCAGCACTCGGGGAACTAGCGGGAGATCCTACAATGAGCAGTTCTTC.

The chain joins TRBV20-1 to TRBJ1-2, with D possibly TRBD1 on 5 matching bases. The CDR3 runs 12 residues. Trimming removed 6 bases from V and 4 bases from J, with 12 bases in between. Per the germline V gene, CDR1 is DFQATT and CDR2 is SNEGSKA (reference sequence). CDR3 protein: CSATDRLYGYTF. For the CDR3, the DNA is TGCAGTGCCACCGACAGACTCTATGGCTACACCTTC.

This chain connects TRBV6-1 to TRBJ1-2, with 9 bases identical to TRBD1. Germline CDR1 and CDR2: MNHNS and SASEGT. This CDR3 comprises 13 residues. CDR3 residues: CVSGGQGRDGYTF. The CDR3 DNA is TGTGTCAGTGGAGGACAGGGGAGAGATGGCTACACCTTC.

The chain combines TRBV7-9 with TRBJ2-1; 7 nucleotides match TRBD2. This CDR3 is 12 amino acids long. Germline V gene data show CDR1 as SEHNR and CDR2 as FQNEAQ (reference sequence). After removal of 5 bases from V and 9 bases from J, the junction contained 4 bases not matched to a gene. DNA of the CDR3: TGTGCCAGCAGCCCTACTAGCGTTGAGCAGTTCTTC. Its translation is CASSPTSVEQFF.

This clonotype was observed a handful of times. CDR3 sequence reads: CASSLAGLHTDTQYF. In DNA form, the CDR3 reads TGTGCCAGCAGCTTAGCGGGATTACACACAGATACGCAGTATTTT. This chain joins TRBV2 and TRBJ2-3; 8 nucleotides line up with TRBD2. CDR1 is SNHLY and CDR2 is FYNNEI in the germline V gene. Trimming cost V 6 bases and J 2 bases; bases outside gene matches: 7. This CDR3 region has 15 residues.